One sample yielded the 3 T cell receptor beta chains listed below, sequenced in a study of T cell responses to AZD1222 COVID-19 vaccine. Sequencing used immunoSEQ multiplex PCR; TCRdb keeps in-frame clones, though not all of them. The sample comprises 90,000 to 120,000 clones, about 90% of which are singletons, and about 5% rests with the top ten. The sample in question was peripheral blood, obtained 28 days after the second AZD1222 dose. The receptors were gathered from an adult who received the AZD1222 COVID-19 vaccine.

This rearrangement joins TRBV28 to TRBJ1-1; the D gene is possibly TRBD1 (6 bases). CDR1 and CDR2 from the germline V gene are MDHEN and SYDVKM. The CDR3 has 14 residues. V shed 6 bases and J shed 0 bases, with 11 bases lying between them. The DNA for the CDR3 is TGTGCCAGCAGACCCGACAGGCTGAACACTGAAGCTTTCTTT. It codes for CASRPDRLNTEAFF.

This clone has more than one count but fewer than ten. V gene TRBV7-9 combines with J gene TRBJ1-1; no clear D. V dropped 7 bases and J dropped 1 base, with 13 bases sitting between them. Germline lookup yields CDR1 SEHNR and CDR2 FQNEAQ (reference sequence). The CDR3 spans 14 residues. The CDR3 DNA follows: TGTGCCAGCACGCGCCGGGTCCAGAACACTGAAGCTTTCTTT. It is translated as CASTRRVQNTEAFF.

The rearrangement links TRBV3-1 (or the pseudogene TRBV3-2) to TRBJ2-1; 7 bases are a match to TRBD1. With 1 base clipped from V and 5 bases from J, the junction kept 8 bases outside the gene matches. Germline V gives CDR1 LGHDT, CDR2 YNNKEL (reference sequence). The CDR3 has 16 amino acids. CDR3 protein: CASSQVTTGNNNEQFF. CDR3 coding DNA: TGTGCCAGCAGCCAAGTTACGACAGGGAATAACAATGAGCAGTTCTTC.